Shown below are 32 T cell receptor beta chains from a single sample sequenced in a study of cytomegalovirus exposure and HLA in healthy donors. The study ran its PCR with 60 Vbeta and 13 Jbeta primers. Produced via immunoSEQ multiplex PCR; TCRdb's table is partial and in-frame only. The table lists 190,000 or so clones, over 80% of them singletons. Sequencing was done on a sample of PBMCs. These receptors all stem from a woman aged 50 to 60 in good health and CMV-seropositive.

The genes are TRBV5-1 and TRBJ2-7, with unresolved D. Trimming pared 0 bases from V and 2 bases from J, leaving 9 bases between. The CDR3 is 14 amino acids. In germline, CDR1 is SGHRS, CDR2 YFSETQ. The CDR3 sequence is CASSLDTAAYEQYF. CDR3 bases: TGCGCCAGCAGCTTGGATACAGCCGCCTACGAGCAGTACTTC.

V usage is TRBV11-2 and J usage is TRBJ2-6; TRBD1 aligns across 7 bases. Trimming at V came to 6 bases and at J to 0 bases, leaving 14 bases not matched to a gene. In germline, CDR1 is SGHAT, CDR2 FQNNGV. CDR3 length equals 19 residues. The CDR3 spells CASRSFGQASYSGANVLTF. The CDR3 bases are TGTGCCAGCAGATCCTTTGGACAGGCCTCCTACTCTGGGGCCAACGTCCTGACTTTC.

The chain uses TRBV5-1 and TRBJ2-7, with D uncertain. The CDR3 is made up of 14 amino acids. The germline V gene has CDR1 SGHRS and CDR2 YFSETQ. V lost 3 bases and J 3 bases, leaving 13 bases between the germline ends. CDR3: CASSSSPGIYEQYF. DNA of the CDR3: TGCGCCAGCAGCTCGTCGCCAGGCATCTACGAGCAGTACTTC.

The chain carries TRBV20-1 and TRBJ1-1, with D unclear. Trimming stripped 1 base from V and 3 bases from J, with 3 bases between. Germline CDR1 DFQATT, CDR2 SNEGSKA (reference sequence). The length of the CDR3 is 11 residues. CDR3: CSARADTEAFF. In DNA, the CDR3 is TGCAGTGCTAGAGCCGACACTGAAGCTTTCTTT.

About this clone itself: Other DNA sequences from this sample encode an identical CDR3 as well. The chain employs TRBV19 and TRBJ1-2; 12 bases map to TRBD1. V was clipped by 5 bases and J by 2 bases; unmatched bases: 3. The length of the CDR3 is 15 residues. Germline V gene sequence: CDR1 LNHDA, CDR2 SQIVND (reference sequence). CDR3 in DNA: TGTGCCAGTAGTTCCGGGACAGGGGGCAACTATGGCTACACCTTC. It specifies CASSSGTGGNYGYTF.

This clone was observed a few times. The V gene is TRBV5-1, the J gene TRBJ1-4; maybe TRBD1 (6 bases). Germline V gene lookup returns CDR1 SGHRS and CDR2 YFSETQ. The CDR3 is made up of 15 amino acids. Trimming took 4 bases from V and 4 from J, leaving 14 bases between them. CDR3 in amino acids: CASSSGRGGNEKLFF. CDR3 nucleotide sequence: TGCGCCAGCAGCAGCGGAAGAGGGGGTAATGAAAAACTGTTTTTT.

The genes are TRBV29-1 and TRBJ2-7; 9 positions match TRBD1. The CDR3 has 11 amino acids. Germline CDR1 and CDR2: SQVTM and ANQGSEA. V trimming: 7 bases; J trimming: 7 bases; junction bases outside the gene matches: 5. The CDR3 coding sequence is TGCAGCGCCATCGGGACAGGGGAGCAGTACTTC. Its protein is CSAIGTGEQYF.

The chain is built from TRBV11-2 and TRBJ1-2; D unclear. CDR3 length: 13 amino acids. CDR1 and CDR2 (germline): SGHAT, FQNNGV. Between the trimmed V and J ends, which lost 1 base and 5 bases, there was a span of 8 bases. The CDR3 spells CASSLGTEYGYTF. The CDR3 bases are TGTGCCAGCAGCTTAGGGACTGAATATGGCTACACCTTC. The whole variable domain, remainder taken from reference TRBV11-2 and TRBJ1-2, is EAGVAQSPRYKIIEKRQSVAFWCNPISGHATLYWYQQILGQGPKLLIQFQNNGVVDDSQLPKDRFSAERLKGVDSTLKIQPAKLEDSAVYLCASSLGTEYGYTFGSGTRLTVV.

The chain employs TRBV5-6 and TRBJ2-7, with D perhaps TRBD2 (5 bases). V was shortened by 1 base and J by 5 bases, with 7 bases between the two germline ends. The CDR3 extends over 12 amino acids. Per the germline V gene, CDR1 is SGHDT and CDR2 is YYEEEE. CDR3 sequence (DNA): TGTGCCAGCAGCTTGTACGGGGACGAGCAGTACTTC. This translates into CASSLYGDEQYF.

This clone was found a few times. This chain joins TRBV7-6 and TRBJ2-2; TRBD1 matches at 8 bases. The junction had 3 bases not matched to a gene; V was cut back by 2 bases and J by 4 bases. The CDR3 is made up of 15 amino acids. Germline CDR1 SGHVS, CDR2 FNYEAQ. The CDR3 reads CASSLSQGATGELFF. As DNA, the CDR3 is TGTGCCAGCAGCTTAAGCCAGGGGGCCACCGGGGAGCTGTTTTTT.

This clone was seen only once. V is TRBV4-1 and J is TRBJ2-1, with no clear D. Germline-derived CDR1 and CDR2 are MGHRA and YSYEKL. This CDR3 region has 16 residues. V was pared by 1 base and J by 0 bases, with 10 bases between. CDR3 nucleotide sequence: TGCGCCAGCAGCCAAGGTTCCTTGAGCTCCTACAATGAGCAGTTCTTC. This gives the protein CASSQGSLSSYNEQFF.

Only one count was recorded for this clone. The chain joins TRBV30 to TRBJ2-7, with D possibly being TRBD2 (6 bases). Trimming took 3 bases from V and 3 from J, leaving 15 bases between them. Germline V CDR1 and CDR2: GTSNPN, SVGIG (reference sequence). This CDR3 spans 14 amino acids. CDR3 nucleotides: TGTGCCTGGAGCATGGGAGGAGACGGCTACGAGCAGTACTTC. It codes for CAWSMGGDGYEQYF.

This rearrangement joins TRBV28 to TRBJ1-1, with a tentative D call TRBD1 (5 bases). Trimming took off 7 bases at V and 0 bases at J, with 15 bases between the two ends. CDR1 and CDR2 (germline): MDHEN, SYDVKM. There are 15 residues in the CDR3. The CDR3 coding sequence is TGTGCCAGCACCCCGCAGGGTCGTTTGAACACTGAAGCTTTCTTT. This translates into CASTPQGRLNTEAFF.

V is TRBV20-1 and J is TRBJ1-1; D not certain. Germline V gene sequence: CDR1 DFQATT, CDR2 SNEGSKA (reference sequence). The CDR3 loop spans 11 amino acids. V was shortened by 4 bases and J by 7 bases, with 10 bases between the two germline ends. The CDR3 reads CSATGPLEAFF. The CDR3 coding sequence is TGCAGTGCTACAGGTCCACTTGAAGCTTTCTTT.

This chain uses TRBV5-1 with TRBJ1-2; unclear D gene. Germline CDR1 and CDR2: SGHRS and YFSETQ. The CDR3 covers 14 residues. V shed 0 bases and J shed 4 bases, with 10 bases lying between them. The CDR3 protein is CASSLGEESYGYTF. The DNA of the CDR3 is TGCGCCAGCAGCTTGGGGGAGGAGAGCTATGGCTACACCTTC.

V and J are TRBV11-2 and TRBJ1-6; D remains ambiguous. Germline CDR1 reads SGHAT; CDR2 reads FQNNGV. Trimming removed 3 bases at V and 14 bases at J, with 11 bases between. The CDR3 loop spans 12 amino acids. This CDR3 is CASSFESLTLHF. The CDR3, as DNA: TGTGCCAGCAGCTTTGAAAGTCTAACCCTCCACTTT.

The gene calls are TRBV29-1 and TRBJ1-1, with no clear D. Germline CDR1 is SQVTM and CDR2 is ANQGSEA. The V and J ends lost 1 base and 4 bases respectively, with 10 bases between them. The CDR3 totals 13 residues. The CDR3 DNA sequence: TGCAGCGTTGAAGGTGGCGGGCTCACTGAAGCTTTCTTT. It codes for CSVEGGGLTEAFF.

As DNA, the CDR3 is TGTGCCAGCAGCTTGGTCGGGGGGGCCCCGGATACGCAGTATTTT. Translating it yields CASSLVGGAPDTQYF. The chain links TRBV7-7 to TRBJ2-3; TRBD2 aligns across 8 bases. Unmatched junction bases numbered 8, after V lost 3 bases and J lost 6 bases. The CDR3 totals 15 residues. Germline CDR1 SSHAT, CDR2 FNYEAQ (reference sequence). Complete variable domain (other parts from reference TRBV7-7 and TRBJ2-3): GAGVSQSPRYKVTKRGQDVTLRCDPISSHATLYWYQQALGQGPEFLTYFNYEAQPDKSGLPSDRFSAERPEGSISTLTIQRTEQRDSAMYRCASSLVGGAPDTQYFGPGTRLTVL.

This clone was found once. The chain links TRBV5-4 to TRBJ2-3; maybe TRBD2 (7 bases). Germline assignment: CDR1 SGHNT and CDR2 YYREEE (reference sequence). V was pared by 5 bases and J by 2 bases, with 12 bases between. This CDR3 spans 14 amino acids. The CDR3 DNA sequence: TGTGCCAGCAGGGAAGGGGGGGTCACAGATACGCAGTATTTT. Residues: CASREGGVTDTQYF.

V and J are TRBV27 and TRBJ1-1; 8 positions agree with TRBD1. V trimming: 4 bases; J trimming: 6 bases; junction bases outside the gene matches: 4. There are 13 residues in the CDR3. Germline lookup yields CDR1 MNHEY and CDR2 SMNVEV (reference sequence). CDR3 bases: TGTGCCAGCAGTTACCAGGGGGCGGCTGAAGCTTTCTTT. This codes for CASSYQGAAEAFF.

The genes are TRBV19 and TRBJ2-7, with TRBD1 matching 7 bases. Germline V gene data show CDR1 as LNHDA and CDR2 as SQIVND (reference sequence). The CDR3 spans 14 residues. With 7 bases clipped from V and 1 base from J, the junction kept 7 bases outside the gene matches. The CDR3 protein is CASTQGKGSYEQYF. Written as DNA, the CDR3 is TGTGCCAGTACACAGGGGAAAGGTTCCTACGAGCAGTACTTC.

The chain has TRBV7-9 and TRBJ2-3; TRBD2 is a possible D gene (5 bases). The CDR3 length is 13 residues. The V end lost 4 bases, the J end lost 4 bases, and 9 bases lay between the germline ends. Germline CDR1 SEHNR, CDR2 FQNEAQ (reference sequence). The CDR3 loop reads CASSSSSADTQYF. CDR3 DNA: TGTGCCAGCAGCTCTAGTAGCGCAGATACGCAGTATTTT.

The rearrangement joins TRBV7-2 to TRBJ2-7; 7 nucleotides agree with TRBD2. The CDR3 is 15 residues long. CDR1 is SGHTA and CDR2 is FQGNSA in the germline V gene. Losses at the gene ends were 1 base for V and 2 bases for J; bases not matched to a gene: 5. The CDR3 DNA is TGTGCCAGCAGCTTAGGACTAGCACTGACCTACGAGCAGTACTTC. Amino acid sequence: CASSLGLALTYEQYF.

The rearrangement links TRBV9 to TRBJ2-1; 12 bases line up with TRBD2. This CDR3 has 17 residues. Per the germline V gene, CDR1 is SGDLS and CDR2 is YYNGEE. V trimming: 4 bases; J trimming: 3 bases; junction bases outside the gene matches: 8. CDR3 region: CASSSRTSGDGYNEQFF. In DNA form, the CDR3 reads TGTGCCAGCAGCTCCCGGACTAGCGGGGACGGCTACAATGAGCAGTTCTTC.

This clone was seen a handful of times. The rearrangement uses TRBV10-3 and TRBJ1-3; possibly TRBD1 for D (6 bases). The CDR3 runs 14 residues. Germline V gives CDR1 ENHRY, CDR2 SYGVKD. V lost 11 bases and J 0 bases, leaving 14 bases between the germline ends. In DNA form, the CDR3 reads TGTGCCTCCCACAGGGTCAACTCTGGAAACACCATATATTTT. Protein: CASHRVNSGNTIYF.

This chain connects TRBV4-1 to TRBJ1-2; the D gene is possibly TRBD1 (5 bases). V was pared by 6 bases and J by 0 bases, with 14 bases between. Germline V gene lookup returns CDR1 MGHRA and CDR2 YSYEKL. CDR3 length: 15 residues. The CDR3 bases are TGCGCCAGCAGTATTATCGGGGGATCTAACTATGGCTACACCTTC. Translation: CASSIIGGSNYGYTF.

V and J are TRBV5-1 and TRBJ2-7; 7 bases agree with TRBD1. Germline CDR1 is SGHRS and CDR2 is YFSETQ. The CDR3 contains 15 residues. The junction had 10 bases not matched to a gene; V was cut back by 4 bases and J by 3 bases. The CDR3 loop reads CASSPGQIGVYEQYF. In DNA form, the CDR3 reads TGCGCCAGCAGCCCGGGACAGATAGGGGTCTACGAGCAGTACTTC. Together with reference TRBV5-1 and TRBJ2-7, the CDR3 gives the full variable domain: KAGVTQTPRYLIKTRGQQVTLSCSPISGHRSVSWYQQTPGQGLQFLFEYFSETQRNKGNFPGRFSGRQFSNSRSEMNVSTLELGDSALYLCASSPGQIGVYEQYFGPGTRLTVT.

The chain is built from TRBV5-1 and TRBJ1-4; 9 bases fit TRBD1. The CDR3 runs 14 residues. Looked up from germline, CDR1 is SGHRS and CDR2 is YFSETQ. V lost 4 bases to trimming and J lost 5 bases; unmatched junction nucleotides: 3. This chain's CDR3 is CASSLTGGNEKLFF. CDR3 DNA sequence: TGCGCCAGCAGCCTGACAGGGGGGAATGAAAAACTGTTTTTT.

This chain joins TRBV11-2 and TRBJ2-5; 8 bases align to TRBD2. Germline CDR1 reads SGHAT; CDR2 reads FQNNGV. V lost 3 bases, J lost 1 base, and 1 base stayed unmatched. The CDR3 runs 14 residues. The CDR3 nucleotides are TGTGCCAGCAGCTTTAGCGGGACCCAAGAGACCCAGTACTTC. This sequence encodes CASSFSGTQETQYF.

This clone was counted a few times. The chain is built from TRBV19 and TRBJ1-5; TRBD1 matches 7 bases. CDR1 and CDR2 (germline): LNHDA, SQIVND (reference sequence). The CDR3 has 17 amino acids. V was pared by 4 bases and J by 2 bases, with 11 bases of the junction left unmatched. CDR3 sequence reads: CASSTRQGPAGNQPQHF. CDR3 coding DNA: TGTGCCAGTAGTACTCGACAGGGCCCTGCGGGCAATCAGCCCCAGCATTTT.

This chain joins TRBV14 and TRBJ2-1; 10 bases match TRBD1. Germline loops: CDR1 SGHDN, CDR2 FVKESK. The CDR3 has 17 amino acids. The V segment lost 4 bases and the J segment 8 bases; nucleotides outside the gene matches: 14. CDR3 residues: CASSRLLWDRGMHEQFF. The CDR3 bases are TGTGCCAGCAGCCGCTTACTCTGGGACAGGGGTATGCATGAGCAGTTCTTC. Drawing the rest from reference TRBV14 and TRBJ2-1, the complete variable domain is EAGVTQFPSHSVIEKGQTVTLRCDPISGHDNLYWYRRVMGKEIKFLLHFVKESKQDESGMPNNRFLAERTGGTYSTLKVQPAELEDSGVYFCASSRLLWDRGMHEQFFGPGTRLTVL.

For the CDR3, the DNA is TGTGCCAGCAGAACAGGACAGGGGCAACATGGCTACACCTTC. This translates into CASRTGQGQHGYTF. This rearrangement joins TRBV6-5 to TRBJ1-2; 9 nucleotides match TRBD1. The junction had 8 bases not matched to a gene; V was cut back by 6 bases and J by 6 bases. In germline, CDR1 is MNHEY, CDR2 SVGAGI. This CDR3 has 14 amino acids.